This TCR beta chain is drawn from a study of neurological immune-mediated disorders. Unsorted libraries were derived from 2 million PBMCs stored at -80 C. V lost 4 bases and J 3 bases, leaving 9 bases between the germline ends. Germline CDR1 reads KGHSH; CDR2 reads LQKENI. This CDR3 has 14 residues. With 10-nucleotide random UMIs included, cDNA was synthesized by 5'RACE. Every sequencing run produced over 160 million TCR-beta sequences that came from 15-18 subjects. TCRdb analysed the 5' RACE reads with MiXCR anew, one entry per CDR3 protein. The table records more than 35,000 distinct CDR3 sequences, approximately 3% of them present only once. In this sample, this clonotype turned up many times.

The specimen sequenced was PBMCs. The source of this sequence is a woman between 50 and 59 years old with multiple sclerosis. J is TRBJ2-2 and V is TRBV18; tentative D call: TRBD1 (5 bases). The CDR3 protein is CASSQQAYTGELFF. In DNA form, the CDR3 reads TGTGCCAGCTCACAACAGGCTTACACCGGGGAGCTGTTTTTT.